The next 3 T cell receptor beta chains were all read from a single sample in a study of blood T cell repertoires in COVID-19. Using immunoSEQ multiplex PCR, the repertoire was profiled, and TCRdb retains in-frame clones only, with some absent. The sample lists about 210,000 clones, 83% seen once, with 2% to 3% in the top ten. Sequenced input: peripheral blood. The receptors shown here come from a woman in her thirties or forties with active or convalescent COVID-19.

This clone was observed once. The CDR3: CATSTRQGAYEQYF. CDR3 bases: TGTGCCACCAGCACCCGACAGGGGGCCTACGAGCAGTACTTC. The chain combines TRBV15 with TRBJ2-7, with 9 bases identical to TRBD1. The V gene's germline CDR1 is LNHNV and CDR2 YYDKDF (reference sequence). Unmatched junction bases numbered 3, after V lost 4 bases and J lost 2 bases. This CDR3 region has 14 residues. Full variable domain (remainder filled in from reference TRBV15 and TRBJ2-7): DAMVIQNPRYQVTQFGKPVTLSCSQTLNHNVMYWYQQKSSQAPKLLFHYYDKDFNNEADTPDNFQSRRPNTSFCFLDIRSPGLGDTAMYLCATSTRQGAYEQYFGPGTRLTVT.

This chain uses TRBV7-2 with TRBJ2-7; D perhaps matches TRBD2 (5 bases). Germline CDR1 and CDR2: SGHTA and FQGNSA. V shed 2 bases and J shed 5 bases, with 13 bases lying between them. The CDR3 is 14 amino acids. The CDR3 region has the DNA TGTGCCAGCAGCTTATTGGGGAGCGACGACGAGCAGTACTTC. Translation: CASSLLGSDDEQYF.

The chain is built from TRBV6-2 or TRBV6-3 and TRBJ2-5; 9 bases align to TRBD2. With 0 bases clipped from V and 3 bases from J, the junction kept 5 bases outside the gene matches. The CDR3 is 16 residues long. Germline CDR1 MNHEY, CDR2 SVGEGT. The CDR3 coding sequence is TGTGCCAGCAGTTACTCCGATAGCGGGAGTAAAGAGACCCAGTACTTC. Amino acids: CASSYSDSGSKETQYF.